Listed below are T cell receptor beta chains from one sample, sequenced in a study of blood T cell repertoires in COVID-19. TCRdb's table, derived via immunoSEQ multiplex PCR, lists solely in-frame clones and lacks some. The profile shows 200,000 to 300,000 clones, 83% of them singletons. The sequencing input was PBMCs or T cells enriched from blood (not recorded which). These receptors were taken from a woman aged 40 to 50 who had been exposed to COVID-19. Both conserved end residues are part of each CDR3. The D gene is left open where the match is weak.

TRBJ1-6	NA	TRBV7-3	CASSQAGRNSPLHF
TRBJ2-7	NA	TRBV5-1	CASSLAGSSYEQYF
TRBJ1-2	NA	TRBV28	CASRTAAGQYGYTF
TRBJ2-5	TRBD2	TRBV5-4	CASSWATSGGQETQYF
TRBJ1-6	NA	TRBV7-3	CASSFRGNNSPLHF
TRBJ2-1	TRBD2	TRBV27	CASRVSGGAYNEQFF
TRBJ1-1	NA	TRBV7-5	CARSLVGRNTEAFF
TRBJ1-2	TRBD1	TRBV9	CASSETGRDGYTF
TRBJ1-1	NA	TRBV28	CASSGDGRESFF
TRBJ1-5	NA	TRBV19	CASSGGGNQPQHF
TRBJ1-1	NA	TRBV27	CASSTGSTEAFF
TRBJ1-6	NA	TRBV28	CASSLGTTIAGLHF
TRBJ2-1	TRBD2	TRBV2	CASSGTRAGGRNEQFF
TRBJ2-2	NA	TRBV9	CASSVEPTGELFF
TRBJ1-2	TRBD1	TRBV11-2	CASSSTGRDSNYGYTF
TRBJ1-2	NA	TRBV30	CAWSVGSMGGYTF
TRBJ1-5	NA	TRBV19	CASSNRFNQPQHF
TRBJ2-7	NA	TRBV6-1	CASSELSASYEQYF
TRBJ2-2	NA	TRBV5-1	CASSRSGVDTGELFF
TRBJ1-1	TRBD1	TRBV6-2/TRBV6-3	CASSSTRTGRMTEAFF
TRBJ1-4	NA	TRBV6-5	CASSYEGEGKLFF
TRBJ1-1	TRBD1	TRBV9	CASSVGQGTEAFF
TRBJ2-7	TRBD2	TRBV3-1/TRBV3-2	CASSLRASGGPYEQYF
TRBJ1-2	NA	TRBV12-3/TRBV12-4	CASSLRGNGYTF
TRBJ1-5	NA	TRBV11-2	CASSLGGNSNQPQHF
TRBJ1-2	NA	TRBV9	CASSVGREGSYGYTF
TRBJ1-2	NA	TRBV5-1	CASSLEGNDGYTF
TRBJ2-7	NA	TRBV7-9	CASNQGSTYEQYF
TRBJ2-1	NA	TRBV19	CASSIGSDHEQFF
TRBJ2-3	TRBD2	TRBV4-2	CASSQGSSGGYF
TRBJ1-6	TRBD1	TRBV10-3	CASKQGLGGNSPLHF
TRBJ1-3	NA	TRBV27	CASSPPGGNTIYF
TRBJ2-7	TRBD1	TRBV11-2	CASSYRGPSYEQYF
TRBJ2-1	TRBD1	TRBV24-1	CATSDPGTGGNEQFF
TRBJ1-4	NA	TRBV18	CASSPVGQGSVPFF
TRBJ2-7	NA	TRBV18	CASSPPSGGWAYEQYF
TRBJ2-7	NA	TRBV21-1	CASSPTYEQYF
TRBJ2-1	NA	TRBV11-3	CASSLELLGSSYNEQFF
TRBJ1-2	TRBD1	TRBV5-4	CASSLRGQGRYGYTF
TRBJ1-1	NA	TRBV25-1	CASSWTENTEAFF
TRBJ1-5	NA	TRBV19	CASSIGVPGGNQPQHF
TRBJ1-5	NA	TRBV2	CASSMNAGNQPQHF
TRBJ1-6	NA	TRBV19	CATTPRGTYNSPLHF
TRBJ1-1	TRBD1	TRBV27	CASNRGQGTEAFF
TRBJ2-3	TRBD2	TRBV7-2	CASSASSGGYTDTQYF
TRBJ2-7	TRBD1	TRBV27	CASSFGTGTSRRYEQYF
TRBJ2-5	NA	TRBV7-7	CASSLQGEETQYF
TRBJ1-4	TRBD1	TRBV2	CASGGQLNEKLFF
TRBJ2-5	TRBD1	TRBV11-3	CASSPGTGVLSQETQYF